One sample yielded the 9 T cell receptor beta chains listed below, sequenced in a study of T cell responses to AZD1222 COVID-19 vaccine. Sequenced by immunoSEQ multiplex PCR; TCRdb stores in-frame clones only, minus some. This table has tens of thousands of clones, about 90% appearing once. The sample here was peripheral blood, taken on day 0 of AZD1222 vaccination. The receptors derive from an adult in good health.

The genes are TRBV11-2 and TRBJ2-4; no clear D gene. Deletions cut 1 base from V and 7 bases from J, with 14 bases between. This CDR3 has 15 residues. Germline V lookup: CDR1 SGHAT, CDR2 FQNNGV. The CDR3 reads CASSLVWVFGNIQYF. CDR3 DNA sequence: TGTGCCAGCAGCTTAGTTTGGGTTTTTGGGAACATTCAGTACTTC.

The rearrangement uses TRBV10-2 and TRBJ2-1, with TRBD1 matching 10 bases. Germline loops: CDR1 WSHSY, CDR2 SAAADI. Trimming at V came to 8 bases and at J to 7 bases, leaving 5 bases not matched to a gene. This CDR3 comprises 13 residues. The CDR3 DNA is TGCGCCAGCCGGGACAGGGGAGTTAATGAGCAGTTCTTC. Translating gives CASRDRGVNEQFF.

The chain employs TRBV5-1 and TRBJ1-6, with D possibly TRBD1 on 6 matching bases. V gave up 1 base and J gave up 7 bases, with 12 bases separating them. CDR1 and CDR2 from the germline V gene are SGHRS and YFSETQ. The length of the CDR3 is 15 residues. The CDR3 region has the DNA TGCGCCAGCAGCTTGAGGGTCGACAGGAATTCACCCCTCCACTTT. It translates to CASSLRVDRNSPLHF.

This clone was detected a few times. Within the sample, other DNA sequences also encode this same CDR3. The chain links TRBV5-5 to TRBJ1-6; TRBD1 matches at 9 bases. CDR3 length: 15 residues. Losses at the gene ends were 4 bases for V and 7 bases for J; bases not matched to a gene: 6. Germline CDR1 is SGHKS and CDR2 is YYEKEE (reference sequence). CDR3 bases: TGTGCCAGCAGCCCTGCAGGGACAGGGAATTCACCCCTCCACTTT. Its protein product is CASSPAGTGNSPLHF.

The V and J genes are TRBV18 and TRBJ2-7, with D perhaps TRBD1 (6 bases). CDR1 is KGHSH, CDR2 LQKENI, per germline. The CDR3 spans 16 residues. The V and J ends lost 0 bases and 6 bases respectively, with 18 bases between them. The DNA for the CDR3 is TGTGCCAGCTCACCACCGAATGGGCAGGGGCGGCGCGAGCAGTACTTC. Protein sequence: CASSPPNGQGRREQYF.

This chain connects TRBV5-1 to TRBJ1-1, with TRBD1 identical over 8 bases. The CDR3 has 13 amino acids. Unmatched junction bases numbered 3, after V lost 4 bases and J lost 4 bases. CDR1 is SGHRS and CDR2 is YFSETQ in the germline V gene. The CDR3, as DNA: TGCGCCAGCAGCAGTACAGGGGGCACTGAAGCTTTCTTT. It codes for CASSSTGGTEAFF. The whole variable domain, remainder taken from reference TRBV5-1 and TRBJ1-1, is KAGVTQTPRYLIKTRGQQVTLSCSPISGHRSVSWYQQTPGQGLQFLFEYFSETQRNKGNFPGRFSGRQFSNSRSEMNVSTLELGDSALYLCASSSTGGTEAFFGQGTRLTVV.

V gene TRBV5-6 combines with J gene TRBJ1-4; D is ambiguous. Trimming pared 1 base from V and 6 bases from J, leaving 10 bases between. Germline V lookup: CDR1 SGHDT, CDR2 YYEEEE. The CDR3 sequence is 14 residues long. CDR3 nucleotide sequence: TGTGCCAGCAGCTTGAGAGGGCTAGATGAAAAACTGTTTTTT. Encoded protein: CASSLRGLDEKLFF. Combining the CDR3 with reference TRBV5-6 and TRBJ1-4 gives the whole variable domain DAGVTQSPTHLIKTRGQQVTLRCSPKSGHDTVSWYQQALGQGPQFIFQYYEEEERQRGNFPDRFSGHQFPNYSSELNVNALLLGDSALYLCASSLRGLDEKLFFGSGTQLSVL.

The table lists this clone with a count of one. The limits of the CDR3 on the DNA are not certain, so only TCRdb's listed CDR3 is given. The chain uses TRBV6-6 and TRBJ1-2; whether TRBD1, the table's D call, matches the DNA was not checked. Germline V gene lookup returns CDR1 MNHNY and CDR2 SVGAGI (reference sequence). With termini counted, the CDR3 has 15 amino acids. This chain's CDR3 is CASSSSGQGIYGYTF.

The V call is TRBV6-2 or TRBV6-3, the J call TRBJ1-5; D remains unclear. V shed 5 bases and J shed 1 base, with 9 bases lying between them. The CDR3 consists of 14 residues. Germline CDR1 reads MNHEY; CDR2 reads SVGEGT. The CDR3 sequence is CASSRPASNQPQHF. CDR3 in DNA: TGTGCCAGCAGTCGACCGGCGAGCAATCAGCCCCAGCATTTT.